The 30 T cell receptor beta chains presented below share a single source sample, sequenced in a study of T-cell memory formation after mild COVID-19. Each CDR3 protein gets one entry after TCRdb re-called the 5' RACE reads with MiXCR. The sample includes about 160,000 distinct CDR3 sequences, around a third of them seen just once. The source material was PBMCs or a T cell subset sorted from them (not recorded which). These receptors were taken from an adult woman who had mild COVID-19 (a few samples of this study predate the infection). Cell type and time point are not known.

The chain employs TRBV3-1 and TRBJ2-7; TRBD2 aligns across 10 bases. With V trimmed by 1 base and J by 4 bases, 7 bases remained unmatched. The CDR3 is 16 amino acids. Per the germline V gene, CDR1 is LGHDT and CDR2 is YNNKEL (reference sequence). CDR3 sequence: CASSQVGLADMYEQYF. CDR3 DNA: TGTGCCAGCAGCCAAGTAGGACTAGCGGACATGTACGAGCAGTACTTC.

This clonotype was recorded once. The chain has TRBV5-1 and TRBJ2-5; D might be TRBD1 or TRBD2, each matching 5 bases. V was clipped by 4 bases and J by 0 bases, with 13 bases between them. The CDR3 has 15 residues. CDR1 and CDR2 from the germline V gene are SGHRS and YFSETQ. This CDR3 is CASSPGPGNQETQYF. The CDR3 DNA follows: TGCGCCAGCAGCCCGGGACCAGGAAACCAAGAGACCCAGTACTTC.

The table lists this clonotype with a few counts. At one end the junction does not follow the germline gene, possibly because of a read error. The chain is built from TRBV20-1 and TRBJ2-2; D remains ambiguous. The CDR3 length is 12 residues. Germline CDR1 reads DFQATT; CDR2 reads SNEGSKA (reference sequence). In nucleotides, the CDR3 is TGCAGTGCTAGACCGAATACCGGGGAGCTGTTTTTT. Encoded protein: CSARPNTGELFF.

CDR3 amino acids: CASSVVAGRVTGANVLTF. Written as DNA, the CDR3 is TGTGCCAGCAGCGTGGTAGCGGGAAGGGTGACTGGGGCCAACGTCCTGACTTTC. The rearrangement links TRBV9 to TRBJ2-6; TRBD2 agrees at 8 bases. Per the germline V gene, CDR1 is SGDLS and CDR2 is YYNGEE. The ends lost 2 bases at V and 2 bases at J; junction bases unmatched: 9. The CDR3 runs 18 residues.

CDR3 DNA: TGTGCCAGCTCTATCGGTTATCAGCCCCAGCATTTT. It translates to CASSIGYQPQHF. This rearrangement joins TRBV12-3 or TRBV12-4 to TRBJ1-5; D remains unclear. The CDR3 contains 12 residues. V lost 8 bases and J lost 5, with 10 bases in between.

This chain joins TRBV6-2 or TRBV6-3 and TRBJ1-1; D is uncertain. V lost 8 bases and J lost 5, with 12 bases in between. Germline CDR1 is MNHEY and CDR2 is SVGEGT. The CDR3 runs to 12 residues. The CDR3 DNA reads as TGTGCCAGCCAAAAGTTGGGGACTGAAGCTTTCTTT. This encodes CASQKLGTEAFF.

This clonotype was picked up a small number of times. The chain has TRBV6-6 and TRBJ1-3; the D gene is possibly TRBD1 (5 bases). Germline CDR1 and CDR2: MNHNY and SVGAGI (reference sequence). This CDR3 has 18 residues. Trimming removed 0 bases from V and 0 bases from J, with 15 bases in between. CDR3 DNA: TGTGCCAGCAGTTACTCGGGGGACCACGGATCCTCTGGAAACACCATATATTTT. Its translation: CASSYSGDHGSSGNTIYF.

This clonotype was detected ten times or more. The gene calls are TRBV4-1 and TRBJ2-5; possible D gene TRBD2, 5 bases. The ends were cut back, 0 bases at V and 6 bases at J, with 11 bases in the middle. This CDR3 is built from 14 residues. Germline loops: CDR1 MGHRA, CDR2 YSYEKL. This CDR3 reads CASSQDRDGQTQYF. DNA of the CDR3: TGCGCCAGCAGCCAAGATCGGGATGGCCAGACCCAGTACTTC.

This clonotype has just one count. The J gene is TRBJ1-2, the V gene TRBV6-5; D is perhaps TRBD1 (5 bases). The V gene's germline CDR1 is MNHEY and CDR2 SVGAGI. Trimming pared 5 bases from V and 4 bases from J, leaving 17 bases between. The CDR3 spans 15 residues. The CDR3 spells CASSPYADRPYGYTF. The DNA for the CDR3 is TGTGCCAGCAGTCCCTACGCCGACAGACCCTATGGCTACACCTTC.

This clonotype showed up just a few times. The chain carries TRBV7-8 and TRBJ2-6; D may be TRBD2 (6 bases). The CDR3 consists of 17 residues. V shed 1 base and J shed 0 bases, with 10 bases lying between them. Germline lookup yields CDR1 SGHVS and CDR2 FQNEAQ. The CDR3 DNA sequence: TGTGCCAGCAGCTTAGGTGCGGGAAGCTCTGGGGCCAACGTCCTGACTTTC. Amino acids: CASSLGAGSSGANVLTF.

This clonotype was seen more than once but under ten times. This CDR3 is CSVGGIGTPNTGELFF. CDR3 nucleotides: TGCAGCGTTGGGGGTATCGGGACACCGAACACCGGGGAGCTGTTTTTT. This rearrangement joins TRBV29-1 to TRBJ2-2; D may be TRBD1 (6 bases). Trimming shortened V by 4 bases and J by 0 bases, and 15 bases separated the two germline ends. CDR1 SQVTM and CDR2 ANQGSEA come from the germline V gene. The CDR3 totals 16 residues.

The V gene is TRBV7-2, the J gene TRBJ1-3; no firm D call. Germline V gene sequence: CDR1 SGHTA, CDR2 FQGNSA. Trimming stripped 1 base from V and 7 bases from J, with 5 bases between. CDR3 length: 12 residues. The CDR3 DNA reads TGTGCCAGCAGCTTAGGAGCTAACACCATATATTTT. This encodes CASSLGANTIYF.

The rearrangement joins TRBV5-1 to TRBJ2-7; D gene unclear. Germline V gene lookup returns CDR1 SGHRS and CDR2 YFSETQ. CDR3 length: 15 amino acids. Trimming stripped 2 bases from V and 2 bases from J, with 14 bases between. CDR3: CASSFGPKYTYEQYF. The CDR3 nucleotides are TGCGCCAGCAGCTTTGGGCCGAAGTATACCTACGAGCAGTACTTC.

Notes on this clonotype: At one end, the junction sequence differs from germline, possibly due to a read error. The rearrangement uses TRBV20-1 and TRBJ2-2, with D possibly TRBD2 on 5 matching bases. From germline, CDR1 is DFQATT and CDR2 SNEGSKA (reference sequence). CDR3 length equals 13 residues. CDR3 in amino acids: CSTSWGGTGELFF. CDR3 bases: TGCAGTACTAGTTGGGGTGGTACCGGGGAGCTGTTTTTT.

CDR3 sequence (DNA): TGTGCCAGCAGCTCCGGGACTAGCGGGGGCACAGATACGCAGTATTTT. Residues: CASSSGTSGGTDTQYF. The V call is TRBV5-8, the J call TRBJ2-3; TRBD2 agrees at 13 bases. Unmatched junction bases numbered 2, after V lost 3 bases and J lost 1 base. The CDR3 totals 16 residues. Per germline, CDR1 SGHTS and CDR2 YDEGEE.

This chain uses TRBV20-1 with TRBJ1-2; D is ambiguous. The V end was cut by 0 bases, the J end by 4 bases, with 9 bases between. CDR3 length: 13 amino acids. Germline CDR1 is DFQATT and CDR2 is SNEGSKA (reference sequence). CDR3 coding DNA: TGCAGTGCTAGAGATTGGGGATTCTATGGCTACACCTTC. Amino acid sequence: CSARDWGFYGYTF.

The rearrangement joins TRBV4-1 to TRBJ2-7, with D possibly TRBD2 on 6 matching bases. CDR1 MGHRA and CDR2 YSYEKL come from the germline V gene. CDR3 length equals 15 residues. V was pared by 0 bases and J by 3 bases, with 12 bases between. CDR3 DNA sequence: TGCGCCAGCAGCCAAGATGCTAGCGTTTACTACGAGCAGTACTTC. Translated, it gives CASSQDASVYYEQYF.

There are many counts of this clonotype. The CDR3, as DNA: TGTGCCAGCAGCTTGGACGAACTAGCGGTCGAAGATTTCAATGAGCAGTTCTTC. It codes for CASSLDELAVEDFNEQFF. This chain uses TRBV7-8 with TRBJ2-1; 8 bases map to TRBD2. This CDR3 has 18 amino acids. Per the germline V gene, CDR1 is SGHVS and CDR2 is FQNEAQ. The junction had 16 bases not matched to a gene; V was cut back by 3 bases and J by 6 bases.

The rearrangement joins TRBV5-5 to TRBJ1-1; D is unclear. Trimming shortened V by 2 bases and J by 10 bases, and 15 bases separated the two germline ends. The CDR3 is 13 amino acids. The germline CDR1 and CDR2 sequences are SGHKS and YYEKEE (reference sequence). The CDR3 region has the DNA TGTGCCAGCAGCTTAGACCCAAACCGGGGAGCTTTCTTT. Translating gives CASSLDPNRGAFF.

This clonotype was detected only a few times. The chain joins TRBV29-1 to TRBJ2-2, with TRBD2 matching over 12 bases. The V and J ends lost 6 bases and 2 bases, in that order; junction bases with no gene match: 7. The germline V gene encodes CDR1 SQVTM and CDR2 ANQGSEA. There are 16 residues in the CDR3. Written as DNA, the CDR3 is TGCAGCGTGACCCCACTAGCGGGGGGAAACACCGGGGAGCTGTTTTTT. Encoded protein: CSVTPLAGGNTGELFF.

The chain joins TRBV20-1 to TRBJ2-7; D is undetermined. The CDR3 runs 15 residues. Trimming pared 0 bases from V and 0 bases from J, leaving 12 bases between. Germline loops: CDR1 DFQATT, CDR2 SNEGSKA (reference sequence). The CDR3 region has the DNA TGCAGTGCTAGAGATTTTGGGTGGCACTCCTACGAGCAGTACTTC. Translation: CSARDFGWHSYEQYF.

J is TRBJ2-6 and V is TRBV2, with D unclear. The CDR3 length is 17 residues. Trimming took off 4 bases at V and 2 bases at J, with 15 bases between the two ends. Germline CDR1 is SNHLY and CDR2 is FYNNEI. The CDR3 here is CASSAPRRLTGANVLTF. CDR3 nucleotides: TGTGCCAGCAGTGCCCCTAGGCGTCTGACTGGGGCCAACGTCCTGACTTTC.

CDR3 nucleotide sequence: TGCAGTGGCTACAAGGGGGGAGACATTCAGTACTTC. Protein: CSGYKGGDIQYF. The rearrangement joins TRBV20-1 to TRBJ2-4, with D perhaps being TRBD1 or TRBD2 (6 bases each). Germline V CDR1 and CDR2: DFQATT, SNEGSKA (reference sequence). This CDR3 is built from 12 residues. The germline V and J ends were trimmed by 7 bases and 8 bases, with 15 bases remaining between them.

The V and J genes are TRBV5-6 and TRBJ2-7; D perhaps matches TRBD2 (5 bases). The V gene's germline CDR1 is SGHDT and CDR2 YYEEEE. The CDR3 runs to 13 residues. Between the trimmed V and J ends, which lost 3 bases and 4 bases, there was a span of 11 bases. The DNA of the CDR3 is TGTGCCAGCAGCTCACCGGGCGGGTACGAGCAGTACTTC. It translates to CASSSPGGYEQYF. Together with reference TRBV5-6 and TRBJ2-7, the CDR3 gives the full variable domain: DAGVTQSPTHLIKTRGQQVTLRCSPKSGHDTVSWYQQALGQGPQFIFQYYEEEERQRGNFPDRFSGHQFPNYSSELNVNALLLGDSALYLCASSSPGGYEQYFGPGTRLTVT.

The V gene is TRBV5-1, the J gene TRBJ2-4; D tentatively reads TRBD1 or TRBD2 (5 bases each). Germline V gene sequence: CDR1 SGHRS, CDR2 YFSETQ. The CDR3 is 13 amino acids. V lost 4 bases and J lost 8, with 13 bases in between. CDR3 nucleotides: TGCGCCAGCAGCCCCCCGGGGCCGGACATTCAGTACTTC. Its protein is CASSPPGPDIQYF.

The V gene is TRBV20-1, the J gene TRBJ2-5, with D perhaps matching TRBD1 or TRBD2 (5 bases each). CDR1 is DFQATT, CDR2 SNEGSKA, per germline (reference sequence). The CDR3 is made up of 13 amino acids. Trimming took 3 bases from V and 2 from J, leaving 10 bases between them. The CDR3 sequence is CSASPGTQETQYF. For the CDR3, the DNA is TGCAGTGCTAGTCCCGGGACGCAAGAGACCCAGTACTTC.

This clonotype was seen a few times. This chain joins TRBV4-2 and TRBJ2-3, with D possibly TRBD2 on 6 matching bases. The V end was cut by 0 bases, the J end by 1 base, with 8 bases between. This CDR3 is 15 amino acids long. Germline CDR1 and CDR2: LGHNA and YNFKEQ. CDR3 nucleotide sequence: TGTGCCAGCAGCCAAGAAGGAGGGGGCACAGATACGCAGTATTTT. As protein: CASSQEGGGTDTQYF.

The chain links TRBV29-1 to TRBJ2-4; possible D gene TRBD1, 7 bases. This CDR3 is 18 amino acids long. Trimming left V 3 bases short and J 0 bases short, with 21 bases between. Germline assignment: CDR1 SQVTM and CDR2 ANQGSEA. Written as DNA, the CDR3 is TGCAGCGTTGACCGCAGGGGGGTGGCTATATTAGCCAAAAACATTCAGTACTTC. Its protein is CSVDRRGVAILAKNIQYF.

Comments on this clonotype: Given the absence of the conserved phenylalanine or tryptophan at the CDR3 end, a read error is likely. The V and J genes are TRBV3-1 and TRBJ1-5, with a tentative D call TRBD1 (5 bases). This CDR3 comprises 15 residues. Germline V lookup: CDR1 LGHDT, CDR2 YNNKEL (reference sequence). The V end was cut by 4 bases, the J end by 0 bases, with 10 bases between. CDR3 loop: CASSLRGVSNQPQHS. Written as DNA, the CDR3 is TGTGCCAGCAGCCTCCGAGGGGTTAGCAATCAGCCCCAGCATTCT.

The V call is TRBV27, the J call TRBJ2-5, with D maybe TRBD1 (5 bases). Germline assignment: CDR1 MNHEY and CDR2 SMNVEV (reference sequence). This CDR3 is 16 amino acids long. Deletions cut 5 bases from V and 5 bases from J, with 21 bases between. The CDR3 here is CASSPYHIQGTETQYF. CDR3 coding DNA: TGTGCCAGCAGTCCCTACCACATTCAGGGTACGGAGACCCAGTACTTC.